This TCR beta chain stems from a study of blood T cell repertoires in COVID-19. As handled by the study authors: The authors estimated nucleated cell counts from reference gene primer amplification. Method: immunoSEQ multiplex PCR; TCRdb's copy keeps in-frame clones and lacks some. The V and J calls and the clone size are those of that table, but D and trimming were determined from the DNA. The table lists roughly 200,000 clones, approximately 85% of them singletons. The study recruited people aged roughly 18 to 95 years across approximately 23 US areas. The CDR3 covers 18 residues. After removal of 4 bases from V and 0 bases from J, the junction contained 6 bases not matched to a gene. The V gene's germline CDR1 is LNHDA and CDR2 SQIVND (reference sequence). This clone occurred once.

This clonotype was obtained from a woman in her 30s who had recovered from COVID-19. The chain links TRBV19 to TRBJ2-3; 14 bases are a match to TRBD2. Sequenced input: PBMCs or T cells enriched from blood (not recorded which). The DNA for the CDR3 is TGTGCCAGTAGTACCCAAAGACTAGCGGGAGGGAGCACAGATACGCAGTATTTT. Translating gives CASSTQRLAGGSTDTQYF. Drawing the rest from reference TRBV19 and TRBJ2-3, the complete variable domain is DGGITQSPKYLFRKEGQNVTLSCEQNLNHDAMYWYRQDPGQGLRLIYYSQIVNDFQKGDIAEGYSVSREKKESFPLTVTSAQKNPTAFYLCASSTQRLAGGSTDTQYFGPGTRLTVL.